The 4 T cell receptor beta chains below come from one sample, sequenced in a study of shared clonotypes between healthy human individuals. Measured with immunoSEQ multiplex PCR; TCRdb has only the in-frame clones, and not every one. The sample yields 90,000 to 100,000 clones, around half seen once. What was sequenced was PBMCs. All receptors derive from a woman aged 40-49 years in good health. Some clones in this sample may be carry-over from other donors' samples.

In regard to this clone: Other DNA sequences in the same sample also yield this CDR3. V and J are TRBV29-1 and TRBJ2-3; 7 bases line up with TRBD1. Per the germline V gene, CDR1 is SQVTM and CDR2 is ANQGSEA. The CDR3 consists of 13 residues. With 6 bases clipped from V and 1 base from J, the junction kept 4 bases outside the gene matches. DNA of the CDR3: TGCAGCGTGCGACAGGGAGGCACAGATACGCAGTATTTT. Protein product: CSVRQGGTDTQYF.

This sequence joins TRBV30 and TRBJ1-3; D gene ambiguous. V lost 1 base to trimming and J lost 8 bases, with 9 bases between them. The CDR3 spans 12 residues. Germline values: CDR1 GTSNPN, CDR2 SVGIG (reference sequence). CDR3 DNA: TGTGCCTGGAGTGGCAGTCCGGACACCATATATTTT. It encodes CAWSGSPDTIYF.

This clone turned up a few times. The chain couples TRBV29-1 to TRBJ2-3, with no clear D. Germline V gives CDR1 SQVTM, CDR2 ANQGSEA. Deletions cut 3 bases from V and 2 bases from J, with 9 bases between. The CDR3 is made up of 13 amino acids. This CDR3 is CSVDLGNTDTQYF. CDR3 DNA sequence: TGCAGCGTTGATCTAGGAAACACAGATACGCAGTATTTT.

The rearrangement links TRBV7-2 to TRBJ2-7, with D perhaps TRBD1 (5 bases). With 3 bases removed from V and 3 bases from J, the gap between germline ends came to 9 bases. CDR3 length equals 13 residues. Germline CDR1 reads SGHTA; CDR2 reads FQGNSA. The CDR3 protein is CASSLRRGYEQYF. In DNA form, the CDR3 reads TGTGCCAGCAGCTTGCGAAGGGGCTACGAGCAGTACTTC.